This entry is about one T cell receptor (beta chain). No antigen is known for it. Germline V lookup: CDR1 LNHDA, CDR2 SQIVND (reference sequence). The CDR3 runs 14 residues. With 3 bases removed from V and 2 bases from J, the gap between germline ends came to 10 bases. Produced via immunoSEQ multiplex PCR; TCRdb's table is partial and in-frame only. The table has 120,000 or so clones, roughly 89% seen once. This sample was taken from a study of T cell responses to AZD1222 COVID-19 vaccine. Study in general: Second-dose groups at about 4 or about 12 weeks were pooled.

Overall study findings and caveats: Nearly half of unique spike-specific TCRs reportedly avoided B.1.351 and B.1.1.7 mutated regions. Clonal diversity may have been underestimated, and the donors were mostly white British, with more females than males. Baseline testing showed seropositivity in only a handful of AZD1222 recipients.

The input for sequencing was peripheral blood, taken on day 0 of AZD1222 vaccination. The chain combines TRBV19 with TRBJ2-5, with D possibly TRBD1 on 5 matching bases. The receptor was isolated from an adult in good health. CDR3 bases: TGTGCCAGTAGTATTTGGACATTTCAAGAGACCCAGTACTTC. Translating gives CASSIWTFQETQYF.